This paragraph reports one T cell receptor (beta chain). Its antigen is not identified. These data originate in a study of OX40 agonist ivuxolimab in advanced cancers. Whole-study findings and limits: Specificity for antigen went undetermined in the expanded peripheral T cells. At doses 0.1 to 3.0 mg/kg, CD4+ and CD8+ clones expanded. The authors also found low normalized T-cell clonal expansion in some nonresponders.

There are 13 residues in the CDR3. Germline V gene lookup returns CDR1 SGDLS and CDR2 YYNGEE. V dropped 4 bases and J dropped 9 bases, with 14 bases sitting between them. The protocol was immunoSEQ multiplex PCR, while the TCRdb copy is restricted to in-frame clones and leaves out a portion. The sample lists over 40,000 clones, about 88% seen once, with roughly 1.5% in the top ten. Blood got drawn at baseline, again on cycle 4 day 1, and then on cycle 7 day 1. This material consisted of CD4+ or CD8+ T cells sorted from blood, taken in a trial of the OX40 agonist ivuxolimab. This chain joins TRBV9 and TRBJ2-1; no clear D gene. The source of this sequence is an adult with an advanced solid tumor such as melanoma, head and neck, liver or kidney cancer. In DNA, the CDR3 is TGTGCCAGCAGCCCGGTTCTAACGGGTGAGCAGTTCTTC. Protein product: CASSPVLTGEQFF.